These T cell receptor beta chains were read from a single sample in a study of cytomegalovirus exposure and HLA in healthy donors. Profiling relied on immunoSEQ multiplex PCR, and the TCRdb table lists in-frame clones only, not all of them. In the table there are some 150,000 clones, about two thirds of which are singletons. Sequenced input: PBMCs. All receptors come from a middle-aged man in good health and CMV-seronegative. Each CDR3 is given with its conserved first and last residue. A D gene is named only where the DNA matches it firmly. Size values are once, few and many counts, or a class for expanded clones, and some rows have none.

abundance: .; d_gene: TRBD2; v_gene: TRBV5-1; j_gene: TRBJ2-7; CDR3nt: TGCGCCAGCAGCTTGGATACTAGCGGGGGTTTCTCGTCGGAGCAGTACTTC; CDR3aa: CASSLDTSGGFSSEQYF
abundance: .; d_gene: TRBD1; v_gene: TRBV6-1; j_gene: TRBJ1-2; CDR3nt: TGTGCCAGCACTAGACAGGGGAATAGTTATGGCTACACCTTC; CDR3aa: CASTRQGNSYGYTF
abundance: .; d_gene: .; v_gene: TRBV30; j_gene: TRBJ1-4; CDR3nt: TGTGCCTGGAACAGGGTGGATGAAAAACTGTTTTTT; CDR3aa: CAWNRVDEKLFF
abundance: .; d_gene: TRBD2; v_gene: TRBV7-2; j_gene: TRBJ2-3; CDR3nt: TGTGCCAGCAGCACACTAGCGAGCCGCACAGATACGCAGTATTTT; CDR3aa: CASSTLASRTDTQYF
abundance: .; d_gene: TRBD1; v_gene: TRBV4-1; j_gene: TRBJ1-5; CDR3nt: TGCGCCAGCAGCCGACAGGGGTCTAATCAGCCCCAGAATTTT; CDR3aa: CASSRQGSNQPQNF
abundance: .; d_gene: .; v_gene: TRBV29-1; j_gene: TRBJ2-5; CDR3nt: TGCAGCGTACAACCCGACAGGGAGACCCAGTACTTC; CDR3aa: CSVQPDRETQYF
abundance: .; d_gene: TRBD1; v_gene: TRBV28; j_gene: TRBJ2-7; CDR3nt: TGTGCCAGCAGTTTATGGACAGGGGGTGACGAGCAGTACTTC; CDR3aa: CASSLWTGGDEQYF
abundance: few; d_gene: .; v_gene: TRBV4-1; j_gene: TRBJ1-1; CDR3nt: TGCGCCAGCAGCCAAGATCCCCTCGGAGGGTGGACTGAAGCTTTCTTT; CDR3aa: CASSQDPLGGWTEAFF
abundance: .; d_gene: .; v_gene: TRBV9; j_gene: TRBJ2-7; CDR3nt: TGTGCCAGCAGCCCCCACCCCCTCAGGGGAAGAGCCTACGAGCAGTACTTC; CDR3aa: CASSPHPLRGRAYEQYF
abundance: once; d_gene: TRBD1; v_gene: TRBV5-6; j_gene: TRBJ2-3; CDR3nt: TGTGCCAGCAGACCCCAGCCAGGGGGCGGCACAGATACGCAGTATTTT; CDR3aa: CASRPQPGGGTDTQYF
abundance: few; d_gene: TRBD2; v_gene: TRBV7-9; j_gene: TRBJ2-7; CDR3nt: TGTGCCAGCAGCGGGACGGGGGAGGGCCGCGAGCAGTACTTC; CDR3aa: CASSGTGEGREQYF
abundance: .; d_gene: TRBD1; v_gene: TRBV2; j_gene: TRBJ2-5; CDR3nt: TGTGCCAGCAGTTCCGACAGGGGGAGGCAAGAGACCCAGTACTTC; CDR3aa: CASSSDRGRQETQYF
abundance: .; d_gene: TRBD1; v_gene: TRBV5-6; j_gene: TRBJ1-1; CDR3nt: TGTGCCAGCAGCTTGGTGGGACAGGGTTATGGCTTCGCTGAAGCTTTCTTT; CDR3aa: CASSLVGQGYGFAEAFF
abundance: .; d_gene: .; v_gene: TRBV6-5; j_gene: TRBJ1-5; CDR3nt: TGTGCCAGTCACAGGGCTCCCAATCAGCCCCAGCATTTT; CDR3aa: CASHRAPNQPQHF
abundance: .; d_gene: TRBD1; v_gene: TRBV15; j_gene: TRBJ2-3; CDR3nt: TGTGCCACCAGCACCGACAGGGGGCGGGATACGCAGTATTTT; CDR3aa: CATSTDRGRDTQYF
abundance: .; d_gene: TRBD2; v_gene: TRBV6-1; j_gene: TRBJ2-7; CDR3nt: TGTGCCAGCAGTGAAGGCCTAGCGGGGGGTCTGAGGTTTTTC; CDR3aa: CASSEGLAGGLRFF
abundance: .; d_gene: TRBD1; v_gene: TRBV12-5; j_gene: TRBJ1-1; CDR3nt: TGTGCTAGTGGTCTCGGACAGGCAGGGTCGGCTTTCTTT; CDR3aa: CASGLGQAGSAFF
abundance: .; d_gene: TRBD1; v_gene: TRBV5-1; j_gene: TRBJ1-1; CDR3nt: TGCGCCAGCAGCTTTAGACGGACAGGGGGAGGCACTGAAGCTTTCTTT; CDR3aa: CASSFRRTGGGTEAFF
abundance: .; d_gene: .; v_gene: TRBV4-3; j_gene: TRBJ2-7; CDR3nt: TGCGCCAGCAGCCAAGGCGTAGCGGTTAGCTCCTACGAGCAGTACTTC; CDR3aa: CASSQGVAVSSYEQYF
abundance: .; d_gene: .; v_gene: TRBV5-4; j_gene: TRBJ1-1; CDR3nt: TGTGCCAGCAGCTTGGCAGGGAGGCCTTTCTTT; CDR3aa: CASSLAGRPFF
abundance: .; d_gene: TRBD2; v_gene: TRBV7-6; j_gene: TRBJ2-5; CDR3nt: TGTGCCAGCAGCGGGGGGGGTCCGGGACCAGAGACCCAGTACTTC; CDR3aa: CASSGGGPGPETQYF
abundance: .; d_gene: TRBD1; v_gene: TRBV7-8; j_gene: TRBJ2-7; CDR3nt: TGTGCCAGCAGCCCCTTCCGGGACAGAAGCTACGAGCAGTACTTC; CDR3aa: CASSPFRDRSYEQYF
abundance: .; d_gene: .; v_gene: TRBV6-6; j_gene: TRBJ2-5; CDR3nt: TGTGCCACCTCGGACTGGACTTTTCCCCAGTACTTC; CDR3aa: CATSDWTFPQYF
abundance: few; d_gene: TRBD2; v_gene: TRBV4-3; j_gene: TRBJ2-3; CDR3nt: TGCGCCAGCAGCCAAGATTGGCTAGCGGGAGGATGGAGGGGCACAGATACGCAGTATTTT; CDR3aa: CASSQDWLAGGWRGTDTQYF
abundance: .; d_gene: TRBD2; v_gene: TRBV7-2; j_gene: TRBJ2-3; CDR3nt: TGTGCCAGCAGCCTGGGACTAGCGGGATACACAGATACGCAGTATTTT; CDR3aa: CASSLGLAGYTDTQYF
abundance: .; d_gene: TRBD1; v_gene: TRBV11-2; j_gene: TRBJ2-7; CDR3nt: TGTGCCAGCAGCTCACAGGGGGCGAGTTACGAGCAGTACTTC; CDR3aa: CASSSQGASYEQYF
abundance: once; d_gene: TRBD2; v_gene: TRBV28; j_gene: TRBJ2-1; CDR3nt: TGTGCCAGCAGCCCCGCGGGAGGTGGGTACAATGAGCAGTTCTTC; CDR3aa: CASSPAGGGYNEQFF
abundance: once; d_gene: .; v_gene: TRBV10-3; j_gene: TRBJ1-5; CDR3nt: TGTGCCATCAGTGAGTCCGGGGGTCAGCCCCAGCATTTT; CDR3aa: CAISESGGQPQHF
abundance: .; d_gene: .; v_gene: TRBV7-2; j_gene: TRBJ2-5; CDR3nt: TGTGCCAGCAGCTTAGAGTCTAGGTGGGAGACCCAGTACTTC; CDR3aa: CASSLESRWETQYF
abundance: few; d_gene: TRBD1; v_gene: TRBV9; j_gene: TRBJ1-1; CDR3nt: TGTGCCAGCAGCGATCCCGGGACAGGGGAAGCTTTCTTT; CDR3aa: CASSDPGTGEAFF
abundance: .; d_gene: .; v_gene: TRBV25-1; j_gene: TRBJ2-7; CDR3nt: TGTGCCAGCACCCGAGGCGGAGGCTCCTACGAGCAGTACTTC; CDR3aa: CASTRGGGSYEQYF
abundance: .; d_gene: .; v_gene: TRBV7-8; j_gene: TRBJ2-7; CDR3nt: TGTGCCAGCAGCTTAGCGGGCTCTCCCCGGTACGAGCAGTACTTC; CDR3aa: CASSLAGSPRYEQYF